A selection of T cell receptor beta chains follows, all from one sample in a study of shared clonotypes between healthy human individuals. Repertoires were generated with immunoSEQ multiplex PCR, while TCRdb's copy carries only in-frame clones and drops some. The sample lists 2 million to 2.5 million clones; under 97% were seen once. Material for sequencing was naive CD4+ T cells sorted from blood. The receptors were sampled from a man aged 18 to 29 in good health. Each CDR3 is given with its conserved first and last residue. The order of the fields is J gene, D gene, clone size, V gene, CDR3 protein, CDR3 DNA. A D gene is named only where the DNA matches it firmly. The size of a clone is reported for some rows only, either as once, few or many, or as a class for expanded clones.

TRBJ1-6 NA NA TRBV5-1 CASSLRTDENSPLHF TGCGCCAGCAGCTTGAGGACAGATGAAAATTCACCCCTCCACTTT
TRBJ2-2 NA few TRBV18 CASSPQASNTGELFF TGTGCCAGCTCACCACAAGCCTCAAACACCGGGGAGCTGTTTTTT
TRBJ1-2 NA NA TRBV19 CASSGGRGSVKANYGYTF TGTGCCAGTTCTGGTGGCAGGGGCTCCGTTAAGGCTAACTATGGCTACACCTTC
TRBJ2-1 NA NA TRBV10-3 CAISESPLGSYNEQFF TGTGCCATCAGTGAGTCGCCACTAGGCTCCTACAATGAGCAGTTCTTC
TRBJ2-3 TRBD2 NA TRBV2 CASSEGGRGTDTQYF TGTGCCAGCAGTGAAGGCGGGAGGGGAACAGATACGCAGTATTTT
TRBJ2-7 TRBD1 NA TRBV10-3 CAISVGTVKHEQYF TGTGCCATCAGTGTTGGGACAGTAAAACACGAGCAGTACTTC
TRBJ2-3 TRBD2 NA TRBV5-4 CASSGTSLWGDTQYF TGTGCCAGCAGCGGGACTAGTTTATGGGGAGATACGCAGTATTTT
TRBJ2-5 TRBD2 NA TRBV11-3 CASSSGTSGRGETQYF TGTGCCAGCAGCTCAGGGACTAGCGGGAGAGGAGAGACCCAGTACTTC
TRBJ1-3 NA NA TRBV9 CASSPQTEGNTIYF TGTGCCAGCAGCCCCCAGACGGAAGGAAACACCATATATTTT
TRBJ1-5 TRBD1 NA TRBV2 CASSGGGLSNQPQHF TGTGCCAGCTCCGGAGGGGGCTTAAGCAATCAGCCCCAGCATTTT
TRBJ2-1 TRBD1 NA TRBV5-1 CASSPTGLNEQFF TGCGCCAGCAGCCCGACAGGGTTGAATGAGCAGTTCTTC
TRBJ2-7 NA NA TRBV5-1 CASSFRVPRDEQYF TGCGCCAGCAGCTTCCGGGTTCCGAGGGACGAGCAGTACTTC
TRBJ2-7 NA NA TRBV6-6 CASSYPTSRDSYEQYF TGTGCCAGCAGTTACCCGACTAGTAGGGATTCCTACGAGCAGTACTTC
TRBJ2-1 TRBD2 once TRBV10-3 CAISAGSGRDKGYNEQFF TGTGCCATCAGTGCCGGGAGCGGGAGAGATAAGGGCTACAATGAGCAGTTCTTC
TRBJ1-3 TRBD1 NA TRBV28 CASSSGGGGNTIYF TGTGCCAGCAGTTCAGGGGGGGGTGGAAACACCATATATTTT
TRBJ1-6 NA once TRBV25-1 CASSEYPKSGSPLHF TGTGCCAGCAGTGAATATCCCAAGTCTGGATCACCCCTCCACTTT
TRBJ1-5 TRBD1 once TRBV19 CASSAQTGGNQPQHF TGTGCCAGTAGTGCACAGACAGGGGGAAATCAGCCCCAGCATTTT
TRBJ1-1 NA NA TRBV18 CASSPRAGVNTEAFF TGTGCCAGCTCACCACGTGCAGGGGTGAACACTGAAGCTTTCTTT
TRBJ1-2 NA few TRBV30 CAWSVQYGYTF TGTGCCTGGAGTGTACAGTATGGCTACACCTTC
TRBJ1-3 TRBD1 NA TRBV29-1 CSAEDRVDGNTIYF TGCAGCGCTGAGGACAGGGTTGATGGAAACACCATATATTTT
TRBJ1-2 NA once TRBV10-3 CAISDLGKGDYGYTF TGTGCCATCAGTGACTTAGGGAAAGGTGATTATGGCTACACCTTC
TRBJ2-2 TRBD2 NA TRBV11-2 CASSLGSILAGVTGELFF TGTGCCAGCAGCTTAGGAAGTATTCTAGCGGGAGTAACCGGGGAGCTGTTTTTT
TRBJ1-4 NA NA TRBV19 CASSITGPGEKLFF TGTGCCAGTAGTATAACTGGACCAGGGGAAAAACTGTTTTTT
TRBJ1-1 NA NA TRBV7-7 CASSLARDAEAFF TGTGCTAGCAGCTTAGCCAGAGACGCTGAAGCTTTCTTT
TRBJ2-5 TRBD1 NA TRBV28 CASSSLGFSDRAVGETQYF TGTGCCAGCAGTTCTCTCGGTTTTAGCGACAGGGCGGTAGGAGAGACCCAGTACTTC
TRBJ1-1 TRBD1 NA TRBV18 CASSPQDRVNTEAFF TGTGCCAGCTCACCCCAAGACAGGGTAAACACTGAAGCTTTCTTT
TRBJ1-1 NA few TRBV9 CASSVTQMNTEAFF TGTGCCAGCAGCGTGACCCAGATGAACACTGAAGCTTTCTTT
TRBJ2-1 TRBD2 NA TRBV19 CATRTSGGVYNEQFF TGTGCCACTCGGACTAGCGGGGGGGTGTACAATGAGCAGTTCTTC
TRBJ2-1 NA few TRBV25-1 CASSDPGGFGNEQFF TGTGCCAGCAGTGACCCAGGGGGGTTTGGTAATGAGCAGTTCTTC
TRBJ2-1 TRBD2 NA TRBV25-1 CASEGRTSGINEQFF TGTGCCAGTGAAGGTAGGACTAGCGGGATTAATGAGCAGTTCTTC
TRBJ2-3 TRBD2 NA TRBV19 CASTTTSGVRDTQYF TGTGCCAGTACCACGACTAGCGGGGTTAGAGATACGCAGTATTTT
TRBJ2-5 NA NA TRBV1 CTSGRRHAQYF TGCACCAGCGGACGACGCCATGCCCAGTACTTC
TRBJ2-3 NA NA TRBV27 CASRRGGTSRPDTQYF TGTGCCAGCAGGAGAGGAGGAACTAGCCGCCCAGATACGCAGTATTTT
TRBJ2-7 NA NA TRBV30 CAWSGTPSEQYF TGTGCCTGGTCCGGGACCCCCAGCGAGCAGTACTTC
TRBJ1-3 TRBD1 NA TRBV10-2 CASSESRTGGRAKIYF TGCGCCAGCAGTGAGTCTCGGACAGGGGGTCGGGCGAAGATATATTTT
TRBJ1-1 NA NA TRBV11-2 CASSSQGGTEAFF TGTGCCAGCAGCTCACAGGGAGGCACTGAAGCTTTCTTT
TRBJ2-1 NA NA TRBV5-1 CASSGTQEGLEQFF TGCGCCAGCAGCGGAACTCAGGAGGGCCTTGAGCAGTTCTTC
TRBJ2-5 NA NA TRBV18 CASSPPGETQYF TGTGCCAGCTCACCACCCGGAGAGACCCAGTACTTC
TRBJ1-3 NA NA TRBV7-3 CASSSWGGAGNTIYF TGTGCCAGCAGCTCGTGGGGAGGGGCTGGAAACACCATATATTTT
TRBJ1-5 TRBD1 once TRBV19 CASSPYRGSSNQPQHF TGTGCCAGTAGTCCATACAGGGGAAGTAGCAATCAGCCCCAGCATTTT
TRBJ2-1 TRBD2 NA TRBV28 CASSSWTSLGEQFF TGTGCCAGCAGTTCATGGACTAGTCTGGGTGAGCAGTTCTTC
TRBJ2-1 NA NA TRBV6-5 CASSYSGSRFYNEQFF TGTGCCAGCAGTTACTCCGGCAGTCGTTTCTACAATGAGCAGTTCTTC
TRBJ1-4 TRBD1 NA TRBV28 CASSSTGGSEEKLFF TGTGCCAGCAGTTCTACAGGGGGCTCGGAGGAAAAACTGTTTTTT
TRBJ2-3 NA once TRBV18 CASSPSTDTQYF TGTGCCAGCTCTCCCAGCACAGATACGCAGTATTTT
TRBJ1-2 TRBD1 NA TRBV10-3 CAIGKGTVYGYTF TGTGCCATCGGAAAGGGGACAGTCTATGGCTACACCTTC
TRBJ1-6 NA NA TRBV10-2 CACTDAPNSPLHF TGCGCCTGCACGGACGCCCCAAATTCACCCCTCCACTTT
TRBJ1-1 NA NA TRBV6-5 CASSYSGYEAFF TGTGCCAGCAGTTACTCAGGGTATGAAGCTTTCTTT
TRBJ2-5 NA NA TRBV18 CASSGGLGETQYF TGTGCCAGCTCCGGGGGCCTGGGAGAGACCCAGTACTTC
TRBJ1-4 NA NA TRBV2 CASSGRGRGQGEKLFF TGTGCCAGCAGTGGACGGGGACGAGGTCAAGGTGAAAAACTGTTTTTT
TRBJ1-6 NA NA TRBV11-2 CASSLISGRDNSPLHF TGTGCCAGCAGTCTAATATCGGGACGGGATAATTCACCCCTCCACTTT
TRBJ2-3 TRBD1 NA TRBV18 CASSRDRGDTQYF TGTGCCAGCTCACGGGACAGGGGAGATACGCAGTATTTT
TRBJ2-1 NA NA TRBV6-5 CASSPQPVSNNEQFF TGTGCCAGCAGTCCCCAGCCAGTCTCCAACAATGAGCAGTTCTTC